These T cell receptor beta chains were read from a single sample in a study of cytomegalovirus exposure and HLA in healthy donors. Some clones are missing from TCRdb's copy, which holds only in-frame ones; the method was immunoSEQ multiplex PCR. Here the sample spans about 190,000 clones, around 83% being singletons. Sequencing input: PBMCs. The receptor source for this set is a woman aged 45 to 65 in good health and CMV-seropositive. Each CDR3 is given with its conserved first and last residue. Fields, in order: D gene, V gene, CDR3 length, clone size, J gene, CDR3 protein, CDR3 DNA. A D gene is named only where the DNA matches it firmly. A clone size is listed for some rows: how often the clone was seen (once, few, many), or a class if it is expanded.

.	TRBV7-9	10	.	TRBJ2-3	CASGIDTQYF	TGTGCCAGCGGCATAGATACGCAGTATTTT
.	TRBV6-5	12	few	TRBJ2-4	CASSRDRSLEYF	TGTGCCAGCAGCCGAGACAGGTCTCTTGAGTACTTC
.	TRBV28	18	.	TRBJ1-1	CASSFPGFTWGRNTEAFF	TGTGCCAGCAGTTTCCCAGGCTTTACGTGGGGCCGGAACACTGAAGCTTTCTTT
.	TRBV14	13	few	TRBJ1-1	CASSLSHETEAFF	TGTGCCAGCAGCCTAAGCCATGAGACTGAAGCTTTCTTT
.	TRBV7-2	15	.	TRBJ2-1	CASSLVGPGVNEQFF	TGTGCCAGCAGCTTAGTTGGGCCCGGCGTCAATGAGCAGTTCTTC
TRBD2	TRBV9	16	.	TRBJ2-1	CASSVAIAGAYNEQFF	TGTGCCAGCAGCGTAGCTATAGCGGGGGCTTACAATGAGCAGTTCTTC
.	TRBV28	11	.	TRBJ2-7	CASSPAYEQYF	TGTGCCAGCAGCCCGGCCTACGAGCAGTACTTC
TRBD1	TRBV5-4	14	.	TRBJ2-5	CASSPQGIQETQYF	TGTGCCAGCAGCCCACAGGGGATTCAAGAGACCCAGTACTTC
TRBD1	TRBV4-1	16	.	TRBJ1-2	CASSPRQGASIYGYTF	TGCGCCAGCAGCCCACGACAGGGGGCGAGCATCTATGGCTACACCTTC
.	TRBV6-6	15	.	TRBJ2-5	CASSYGGGPPETQYF	TGTGCCAGCAGTTACGGCGGGGGCCCCCCAGAGACCCAGTACTTC
TRBD1	TRBV27	15	.	TRBJ2-7	CASSPQTGISYEQYF	TGTGCCAGCAGTCCCCAGACAGGGATAAGTTACGAGCAGTACTTC
TRBD1	TRBV7-9	17	.	TRBJ1-1	CASSLKSWDRRDTEAFF	TGTGCCAGCAGCTTGAAGTCCTGGGACAGGAGGGACACTGAAGCTTTCTTT
.	TRBV28	12	.	TRBJ1-1	CASNQGSTEAFF	TGTGCCAGCAACCAGGGGTCCACTGAAGCTTTCTTT
TRBD1	TRBV5-1	17	.	TRBJ2-1	CASSYLSGTGAYNEQFF	TGCGCCAGCAGCTATCTGTCCGGGACAGGGGCCTACAATGAGCAGTTCTTC
.	TRBV5-1	14	few	TRBJ1-1	CASSLRDSYTEAFF	TGCGCCAGCAGCTTACGCGACAGTTACACTGAAGCTTTCTTT
.	TRBV7-9	12	.	TRBJ1-2	CSSSLGGQGYTF	TGTTCCAGCAGCTTAGGGGGGCAGGGCTACACCTTC
.	TRBV27	14	.	TRBJ1-4	CASSKQGYPNGLFF	TGTGCCAGCAGTAAACAGGGTTACCCAAATGGTCTGTTTTTT
.	TRBV4-2	15	.	TRBJ2-3	CASSQARGGTDTQYF	TGTGCCAGCAGCCAAGCGCGGGGAGGCACAGATACGCAGTATTTT
TRBD1	TRBV2	14	.	TRBJ1-6	CASRPGTVNSPLHF	TGTGCCAGCAGACCCGGGACAGTGAATTCACCCCTCCACTTT
TRBD1	TRBV2	19	.	TRBJ2-2	CASRSGTGVKLLNTGELFF	TGTGCCAGCAGGTCGGGGACAGGGGTCAAATTATTGAACACCGGGGAGCTGTTTTTT
.	TRBV18	14	.	TRBJ1-5	CASSPQGGGQPQHF	TGTGCCAGCTCACCACAGGGGGGGGGCCAGCCCCAGCATTTT
TRBD1	TRBV6-6	15	.	TRBJ1-1	CASSFANRGQAEAFF	TGTGCCAGCAGTTTCGCAAACAGGGGGCAGGCTGAAGCTTTCTTT
TRBD1	TRBV7-2	14	.	TRBJ2-4	CASSTGQIKNIQYF	TGTGCCAGCAGCACGGGACAGATCAAAAACATTCAGTACTTC
.	TRBV7-2	14	.	TRBJ2-3	CASSHGGTTDTQYF	TGTGCCAGCAGCCACGGGGGTACCACAGATACGCAGTATTTT
.	TRBV19	14	.	TRBJ1-2	CASSIGGPRYGYTF	TGTGCCAGTAGTATCGGAGGGCCAAGGTATGGCTACACCTTC
.	TRBV4-1	15	.	TRBJ1-2	CASSHSDALGGGYTF	TGCGCCAGCAGCCATTCTGACGCCCTCGGCGGAGGCTACACCTTC
TRBD1	TRBV11-2	14	.	TRBJ2-5	CASGPGTGGETQYF	TGTGCCAGTGGACCCGGGACAGGGGGCGAGACCCAGTACTTC
TRBD2	TRBV5-4	15	.	TRBJ2-1	CASSLNRGGYNEQFF	TGTGCCAGCAGCTTGAACCGGGGGGGATACAATGAGCAGTTCTTC
.	TRBV4-3	16	.	TRBJ2-7	CASSQDAPDKSYEQYF	TGCGCCAGCAGCCAAGATGCGCCCGATAAGTCCTACGAGCAGTACTTC
.	TRBV5-1	15	few	TRBJ2-1	CASSLGGSGYNEQFF	TGCGCCAGCAGCTTGGGGGGCTCCGGGTACAATGAGCAGTTCTTC
.	TRBV7-9	15	once	TRBJ2-2	CASSPLEGITGELFF	TGTGCCAGCAGCCCCCTAGAGGGAATCACCGGGGAGCTGTTTTTT
.	TRBV9	16	.	TRBJ1-3	CASSLRIQGAGNTIYF	TGTGCCAGCAGCCTAAGAATACAGGGAGCCGGAAACACCATATATTTT
TRBD1	TRBV19	15	once	TRBJ1-1	CASSLRTGLGTEAFF	TGTGCCAGTAGTCTTAGGACAGGGCTGGGCACTGAAGCTTTCTTT